Listed here are 19 T cell receptor beta chains from one sample, sequenced in a study of OX40 agonist ivuxolimab in advanced cancers. Profiled with immunoSEQ multiplex PCR; TCRdb holds only in-frame clones, not every one. Of some 60,000 clones listed, about 80% are singletons. Sequenced material: CD4+ or CD8+ T cells sorted from blood, taken in a trial of the OX40 agonist ivuxolimab. The receptors come from an adult with an advanced solid tumor such as melanoma, head and neck, liver or kidney cancer.

The V gene is TRBV11-2, the J gene TRBJ2-1, with D possibly being TRBD1 (6 bases). This CDR3 is built from 15 residues. The germline V and J ends were trimmed by 1 base and 2 bases, with 9 bases remaining between them. Looked up from germline, CDR1 is SGHAT and CDR2 is FQNNGV. CDR3 residues: CASSLGQGTYNEQFF. In DNA, the CDR3 is TGTGCCAGCAGCTTAGGTCAGGGGACCTACAATGAGCAGTTCTTC.

The V and J genes are TRBV7-3 and TRBJ1-1; a weak D match, TRBD1 (5 bases). Trimming left V 5 bases short and J 1 base short, with 8 bases between. This CDR3 has 13 residues. Germline CDR1 is SGHTA and CDR2 is FQGTGA. The CDR3 spells CASSATGNTEAFF. In nucleotides, the CDR3 is TGTGCCAGCAGCGCCACAGGGAACACTGAAGCTTTCTTT.

V gene TRBV19 combines with J gene TRBJ2-5, with 12 bases lining up with TRBD1. The CDR3 length is 14 residues. Germline V gene sequence: CDR1 LNHDA, CDR2 SQIVND (reference sequence). V dropped 3 bases and J dropped 4; count of bases not matched to a gene: 0. DNA for the CDR3: TGTGCCAGTAGTATGGGACAGGGGGCAGAGACCCAGTACTTC. This encodes CASSMGQGAETQYF.

This chain links TRBV29-1 with TRBJ1-3, with D uncertain. Germline-derived CDR1 and CDR2 are SQVTM and ANQGSEA. The germline V and J ends were trimmed by 6 bases and 2 bases, with 20 bases remaining between them. This CDR3 region has 16 residues. This CDR3 reads CSVSEEARPPGNTIYF. The CDR3 region has the DNA TGCAGCGTCTCCGAGGAGGCTCGCCCCCCTGGAAACACCATATATTTT.

The chain links TRBV19 to TRBJ2-5; 11 positions match TRBD2. J gave up 7 bases and V 4 bases, and 5 bases lay outside the gene matches. Looked up from germline, CDR1 is LNHDA and CDR2 is SQIVND (reference sequence). This CDR3 contains 14 residues. As DNA, the CDR3 is TGTGCCAGTAGTAAAACTAGCGGGAGCGGGACCCAGTACTTC. Translation: CASSKTSGSGTQYF.

This chain connects TRBV11-2 to TRBJ2-3; D is possibly TRBD2 (7 bases). Germline CDR1 and CDR2: SGHAT and FQNNGV. The CDR3 loop spans 16 amino acids. Trimming stripped 5 bases from V and 0 bases from J, with 15 bases between. For the CDR3, the DNA is TGTGCCAGCAGCCACCGGGGGGCCCCTAGCACAGATACGCAGTATTTT. This translates into CASSHRGAPSTDTQYF.

The V and J genes are TRBV7-2 and TRBJ1-5; D is unclear. Deletions cut 1 base from V and 7 bases from J, with 11 bases between. Germline V gene data show CDR1 as SGHTA and CDR2 as FQGNSA. CDR3 size: 14 residues. DNA of the CDR3: TGTGCCAGCAGCTTAGAGACCGCCTCCCAGCCCCAGCATTTT. Its protein product is CASSLETASQPQHF.

The chain has TRBV6-6 and TRBJ2-5; D unclear. The CDR3 extends over 11 amino acids. V lost 2 bases to trimming and J lost 2 bases, with 0 bases between them. The germline gives CDR1 MNHNY, CDR2 SVGAGI (reference sequence). CDR3 region: CASSYQETQYF. The CDR3 nucleotides are TGTGCCAGCAGTTACCAAGAGACCCAGTACTTC.

J is TRBJ1-3 and V is TRBV7-2, with 7 nucleotides matching TRBD1. J gave up 7 bases and V 4 bases, and 4 bases lay outside the gene matches. The V gene's germline CDR1 is SGHTA and CDR2 FQGNSA. CDR3 length: 13 amino acids. The CDR3, as DNA: TGTGCCAGCAGCTCCGACAGGGCGAACACCATATATTTT. It is translated as CASSSDRANTIYF.

This chain links TRBV10-2 with TRBJ2-1; no clear D gene. Trimming pared 7 bases from V and 6 bases from J, leaving 16 bases between. The CDR3 is 14 residues long. Germline values: CDR1 WSHSY, CDR2 SAAADI. CDR3 sequence: CASMQWSSANEQFF. CDR3 bases: TGCGCCAGCATGCAATGGAGTAGTGCCAATGAGCAGTTCTTC.

The V gene is TRBV11-2, the J gene TRBJ1-1; D gene unclear. CDR3 size: 15 residues. The germline V gene encodes CDR1 SGHAT and CDR2 FQNNGV. V was cut by 5 bases and J by 6 bases, with 19 bases left in between. CDR3 sequence reads: CASSPRRGKLAEAFF. The CDR3 DNA is TGTGCCAGCAGCCCGAGACGCGGGAAGTTGGCTGAAGCTTTCTTT.

This clone was seen a handful of times. The chain couples TRBV4-1 to TRBJ2-1, with TRBD2 matching 9 bases. Per germline, CDR1 MGHRA and CDR2 YSYEKL. J was trimmed by 7 bases and V by 2 bases; bases with no gene match: 3. The CDR3 totals 14 residues. CDR3 loop: CASSQLAGRNEQFF. In nucleotides, the CDR3 is TGCGCCAGCAGCCAACTAGCGGGACGGAATGAGCAGTTCTTC.

The chain employs TRBV7-6 and TRBJ2-5; unclear D gene. V lost 4 bases to trimming and J lost 6 bases, with 6 bases between them. Germline CDR1 reads SGHVS; CDR2 reads FNYEAQ. The CDR3 extends over 11 amino acids. The CDR3 sequence: CASSSQQTQYF. CDR3 nucleotide sequence: TGTGCCAGCAGCTCTCAGCAGACCCAGTACTTC.

The chain couples TRBV29-1 to TRBJ1-1, with D perhaps matching TRBD1 (6 bases). The CDR3 has 17 amino acids. Germline V gene sequence: CDR1 SQVTM, CDR2 ANQGSEA. Trimming removed 6 bases at V and 5 bases at J, with 28 bases between. Here the CDR3 reads CSVDGGTGSNERTEAFF. Here the CDR3 DNA reads TGCAGCGTCGATGGGGGAACAGGGTCCAATGAGAGGACTGAAGCTTTCTTT.

The CDR3 nucleotides read TGTGCCAGCAGCGTCGAGGCGGGAGGGAGGGAAAACATTCAGTACTTC. This translates into CASSVEAGGRENIQYF. The chain has TRBV9 and TRBJ2-4, with 9 bases fitting TRBD2. CDR3 size: 16 residues. V trimming: 2 bases; J trimming: 5 bases; junction bases outside the gene matches: 8. CDR1 is SGDLS, CDR2 YYNGEE, per germline.

J is TRBJ1-1 and V is TRBV28; no firm D call. The CDR3 runs 14 residues. Germline V gives CDR1 MDHEN, CDR2 SYDVKM. V lost 3 bases to trimming and J lost 0 bases, with 8 bases between them. CDR3: CASSFGAMNTEAFF. The CDR3 region has the DNA TGTGCCAGCAGTTTTGGAGCGATGAACACTGAAGCTTTCTTT.

This clone appeared once. The V and J genes are TRBV28 and TRBJ2-5, with 7 positions matching TRBD1. The CDR3 covers 14 residues. Germline V lookup: CDR1 MDHEN, CDR2 SYDVKM. After removal of 5 bases from V and 2 bases from J, the junction contained 5 bases not matched to a gene. The CDR3 DNA reads TGTGCCAGCAGTGCCTACAGGGGACAAGAGACCCAGTACTTC. This codes for CASSAYRGQETQYF.

V usage is TRBV6-1 and J usage is TRBJ1-1; perhaps TRBD1 as D (6 bases). The CDR3 has 14 amino acids. Germline V lookup: CDR1 MNHNS, CDR2 SASEGT. V lost 7 bases to trimming and J lost 5 bases, with 17 bases between them. The CDR3 coding sequence is TGTGCCAGCATGGCTGAGGGGGGGAGGACTGAAGCTTTCTTT. This sequence encodes CASMAEGGRTEAFF.

The chain employs TRBV7-9 and TRBJ2-2; 9 bases line up with TRBD2. The trim removed 5 bases at V and 5 bases at J, leaving 9 bases unmatched. This CDR3 contains 16 residues. The V gene's germline CDR1 is SEHNR and CDR2 FQNEAQ (reference sequence). For the CDR3, the DNA is TGTGCCAGCAGCAAGGCCGGGACTAGCCGTACCGGGGAGCTGTTTTTT. Translation gives CASSKAGTSRTGELFF.